These 14 T cell receptor beta chains were all obtained from the same sample, sequenced in a study of blood T cells in healthy people across ages. Through a sample-barcoded 5' primer and a J-beta primer mix, a second PCR was run for roughly 7 to 11 cycles. MiXCR, applied by TCRdb to the 5' RACE reads, yields one record per CDR3 protein. This sample has just under 900,000 distinct CDR3 sequences, with about 30% found just once. Sequencing was performed on blood. The receptors were sampled from a woman aged 80 or over in good health.

In this sample, this clonotype turned up a few times. This chain connects TRBV11-2 to TRBJ2-5; D remains unclear. Looked up from germline, CDR1 is SGHAT and CDR2 is FQNNGV. The CDR3 runs 14 residues. V was shortened by 3 bases and J by 11 bases, with 19 bases between the two germline ends. The CDR3 DNA reads as TGTGCCAGCAGCTTTCCTGGCTCCTACAATGAGCAGTACTTC. As protein: CASSFPGSYNEQYF.

V and J are TRBV4-1 and TRBJ2-5; TRBD2 aligns across 9 bases. The J call could be wrong; TRBJ2-7 is a better fit for the DNA end. The CDR3 is 14 residues long. The germline CDR1 and CDR2 sequences are MGHRA and YSYEKL. CDR3 residues: CASSQSTSGYEQYF. The CDR3, as DNA: TGCGCCAGCAGCCAATCGACTAGCGGTTACGAGCAGTACTTC.

This rearrangement joins TRBV28 to TRBJ2-2; 8 bases align to TRBD1. The CDR3 covers 15 residues. V lost 4 bases, J lost 9 bases, and 10 bases stayed unmatched. Germline values: CDR1 MDHEN, CDR2 SYDVKM. CDR3 region: CASSSRGQVGRELFF. For the CDR3, the DNA is TGTGCCAGCAGTTCCCGGGGACAGGTTGGAAGGGAGCTGTTTTTT.

The chain couples TRBV11-3 to TRBJ2-1; 8 bases are shared with TRBD2. The V segment lost 3 bases and the J segment 9 bases; nucleotides outside the gene matches: 7. The germline gives CDR1 SGHNT, CDR2 YENEEA. This CDR3 spans 14 amino acids. The CDR3 region is CASSFPAGGGEQFF. In DNA form, the CDR3 reads TGTGCCAGCAGCTTTCCCGCCGGGGGGGGTGAGCAGTTCTTC.

A remark on this clonotype: A much larger clone differs by one base, so this may be a read error. The chain employs TRBV6-5 and TRBJ1-6; D unclear. Per germline, CDR1 MNHEY and CDR2 SVGAGI. This CDR3 is built from 14 residues. This CDR3 reads CASRYSGRNSPLHF. CDR3 in DNA: TGTGCCAGCAGGTACTCGGGGAGGAATTCACCCCTCCACTTT.

This clonotype was seen at least ten times. The chain is built from TRBV7-9 and TRBJ2-3; TRBD2 matches at 9 bases. The CDR3 covers 14 residues. V lost 6 bases to trimming and J lost 11 bases; unmatched junction nucleotides: 12. CDR1 SEHNR and CDR2 FQNEAQ come from the germline V gene (reference sequence). This CDR3 reads CASRMELAGSRQYF. CDR3 nucleotides: TGTGCCAGCAGGATGGAACTAGCGGGCTCTAGGCAGTATTTT.

The chain has TRBV5-6 and TRBJ2-5; maybe TRBD2 (6 bases). Germline CDR1 reads SGHDT; CDR2 reads YYEEEE. V lost 7 bases, J lost 2 bases, and 18 bases lay in between. This CDR3 has 15 residues. DNA for the CDR3: TGTGCCAGCTCACTCGTGGCGGGGAATCAAGAGACCCAGTACTTC. Its protein is CASSLVAGNQETQYF.

The chain has TRBV6-1 and TRBJ1-4; 9 bases match TRBD1. The CDR3 consists of 16 residues. CDR1 and CDR2 (germline): MNHNS, SASEGT. Trimming removed 4 bases from V and 5 bases from J; junction bases left unmatched: 8. DNA of the CDR3: TGTGCCAGCAGTGGTCCCTACGGGACAGGGAATGAAAAACTGTTTTTT. This encodes CASSGPYGTGNEKLFF.

The gene calls are TRBV3-1 and TRBJ2-2; TRBD1 aligns across 7 bases. The CDR3 extends over 14 amino acids. J lost 3 bases, V lost 3 bases, and 1 base had no gene match. Per the germline V gene, CDR1 is LGHDT and CDR2 is YNNKEL (reference sequence). CDR3 nucleotides: TGTGCCAGCAGCCAGGGGACAGACACCGGGGAGCTGTTTTTT. It encodes CASSQGTDTGELFF. The variable domain in full, with the rest retrieved from reference TRBV3-1 and TRBJ2-2, is DTAVSQTPKYLVTQMGNDKSIKCEQNLGHDTMYWYKQDSKKFLKIMFSYNNKELIINETVPNRFSPKSPDKAHLNLHINSLELGDSAVYFCASSQGTDTGELFFGEGSRLTVL.

This clonotype showed up just a few times. The V and J genes are TRBV28 and TRBJ2-7; D remains ambiguous. The V and J ends lost 4 bases and 0 bases respectively, with 16 bases between them. The CDR3 contains 16 residues. Germline V CDR1 and CDR2: MDHEN, SYDVKM. The CDR3 here is CASSSPEHKSSYEQYF. The CDR3 coding sequence is TGTGCCAGCAGTTCCCCGGAGCACAAAAGCTCCTACGAGCAGTACTTC.

Points on this clonotype: A read error is possible here, since a much larger clone lies one base away. This chain links TRBV6-5 with TRBJ2-1; TRBD1 aligns across 9 bases. The DNA end lines up better with TRBJ2-7; the J call may be wrong. The germline CDR1 and CDR2 sequences are MNHEY and SVGAGI. The CDR3 consists of 14 residues. The CDR3 sequence: CTSSRLQGAAEQYF. The CDR3 DNA reads as TGTACCAGCAGTCGACTACAGGGGGCAGCCGAGCAGTACTTC.

The V call is TRBV7-8, the J call TRBJ1-5; no clear D. V lost 5 bases, J lost 7 bases, and 21 bases lay in between. The CDR3 is 16 residues long. Germline loops: CDR1 SGHVS, CDR2 FQNEAQ. The CDR3 DNA sequence: TGTGCCAGCAGCGCCAAGAGACAAGCCCGAGGGCAGCCCCAGCATTTT. This codes for CASSAKRQARGQPQHF.

The genes are TRBV5-1 and TRBJ1-1, with 7 positions matching TRBD1. The V segment lost 0 bases and the J segment 0 bases; nucleotides outside the gene matches: 2. The V gene's germline CDR1 is SGHRS and CDR2 YFSETQ. The CDR3 covers 15 residues. CDR3 bases: TGCGCCAGCAGCTTGGAGACAGGGATGAACACTGAAGCTTTCTTT. Translation gives CASSLETGMNTEAFF.

Regarding this clonotype: This may stem from a read error, because a much larger clone lies one nucleotide away. The chain is built from TRBV20-1 and TRBJ2-3; D may be TRBD2 (6 bases). Germline V lookup: CDR1 DFQATT, CDR2 SNEGSKA (reference sequence). The CDR3 covers 15 residues. CDR3 protein: CSATSPAGRPDTPYF. CDR3 nucleotides: TGCAGTGCAACCTCCCCTGCGGGGAGGCCTGATACGCCGTATTTT.